The 11 T cell receptor beta chains below come from one sample, sequenced in a study of human T cells and chemical hapten exposure (dated by TCRdb to the early 2020s). The sample's time point label is to be understood as: pre-sensitization, week 0. What the treatment or condition label conveys for this sample: therapeutic diphenylcyclopropenone sensitization with weekly scalp DPC. Libraries were made using RACE. These reads were obtained on a NextSeq 500. TCRdb trimmed public reads at Q25 via fastp, called clones via MiXCR and kept in-frame beta chains. Records with the same CDR3 protein are collapsed into one entry carrying the most frequent genes and DNA. The sample includes fewer than 300,000 distinct CDR3 sequences, with about 9% observed a single time. The ten largest clones represent 2% to 2.5% of the sample. The sequencing used whole blood, collected in connection with sensitization to the hapten diphenylcyclopropenone (DPC). The receptor set was obtained from a woman between 40 and 55 years old with alopecia areata. Some clones in this sample may be carry-over from other donors' samples.

The chain joins TRBV2 to TRBJ2-7; the D call may be TRBD1 or TRBD2 (5 bases each). The CDR3 runs 13 residues. Trimming stripped 6 bases from V and 4 bases from J, with 13 bases between. Germline-derived CDR1 and CDR2 are SNHLY and FYNNEI. The CDR3 reads CASSPLWGYEQYF. CDR3 DNA: TGTGCCAGCAGCCCTCTTTGGGGGTACGAGCAGTACTTC. Supplemented by reference TRBV2 and TRBJ2-7, the full variable domain reads EPEVTQTPSHQVTQMGQEVILRCVPISNHLYFYWYRQILGQKVEFLVSFYNNEISEKSEIFDDQFSVERPDGSNFTLKIRSTKLEDSAMYFCASSPLWGYEQYFGPGTRLTVT.

This clonotype turned up a few times. The gene calls are TRBV20-1 and TRBJ1-3; D is unclear. The CDR3 is 17 amino acids. The germline V gene has CDR1 DFQATT and CDR2 SNEGSKA (reference sequence). V gave up 0 bases and J gave up 0 bases, with 15 bases separating them. CDR3 residues: CSARDALRLYSGNTIYF. CDR3 nucleotide sequence: TGCAGTGCTAGAGACGCCCTGCGACTATACTCTGGAAACACCATATATTTT.

This clonotype was detected only a few times. The V gene is TRBV2, the J gene TRBJ1-2; 7 nucleotides line up with TRBD1. The CDR3 has 14 residues. The germline V gene has CDR1 SNHLY and CDR2 FYNNEI. J was trimmed by 7 bases and V by 6 bases; bases with no gene match: 11. This chain's CDR3 is CASSTDREIGGYTF. The CDR3 nucleotides are TGTGCCAGCAGCACAGACAGGGAGATCGGTGGCTACACCTTC. Combining the CDR3 with reference TRBV2 and TRBJ1-2 gives the whole variable domain EPEVTQTPSHQVTQMGQEVILRCVPISNHLYFYWYRQILGQKVEFLVSFYNNEISEKSEIFDDQFSVERPDGSNFTLKIRSTKLEDSAMYFCASSTDREIGGYTFGSGTRLTVV.

This clonotype has a handful of counts. The chain employs TRBV4-3 and TRBJ1-4; D not resolved. The CDR3 consists of 13 residues. Trimming cost V 4 bases and J 7 bases, with 10 bases left between them. CDR1 is LGHNA, CDR2 YSLEER, per germline. CDR3 protein: CASSRAVGEKLFF. The CDR3 DNA sequence: TGCGCCAGCAGCCGGGCTGTCGGTGAAAAACTGTTTTTT.

This clonotype was recorded a few times. The chain couples TRBV9 to TRBJ2-1; 7 nucleotides agree with TRBD2. The germline gives CDR1 SGDLS, CDR2 YYNGEE. After removal of 1 base from V and 10 bases from J, the junction contained 2 bases not matched to a gene. The CDR3 loop spans 12 amino acids. The CDR3 spells CASSVTAGEQFF. CDR3 DNA: TGTGCCAGCAGCGTAACAGCGGGAGAGCAGTTCTTC.

The J gene is TRBJ2-7, the V gene TRBV2; D not certain. Trimming took off 3 bases at V and 2 bases at J, with 14 bases between the two ends. This CDR3 spans 15 amino acids. The germline V gene encodes CDR1 SNHLY and CDR2 FYNNEI. CDR3 sequence: CASSEWSARTYEQYF. CDR3 sequence (DNA): TGTGCCAGCAGTGAGTGGAGCGCCCGAACCTACGAGCAGTACTTC.

In DNA form, the CDR3 reads TGTGCCAGTGGACAGGGAGATACGCAGTATTTT. Translating gives CASGQGDTQYF. The genes are TRBV6-2 or TRBV6-3 and TRBJ2-3, with 8 bases identical to TRBD1. V trimming: 9 bases; J trimming: 5 bases; junction bases outside the gene matches: 1. CDR1 is MNHEY, CDR2 SVGEGT, per germline. The length of the CDR3 is 11 residues.

This clonotype was found many times. The chain recombines TRBV6-2 or TRBV6-3 with TRBJ2-7; possibly TRBD1 for D (5 bases). This CDR3 region has 11 residues. The germline CDR1 and CDR2 sequences are MNHEY and SVGEGT. Trimming removed 4 bases from V and 12 bases from J, with 13 bases in between. The CDR3 loop is CASSFDSVPYF. As DNA, the CDR3 is TGTGCCAGCAGTTTCGACAGTGTACCGTACTTC.

This clonotype appeared many times. The chain combines TRBV28 with TRBJ1-1, with a weak D call TRBD1 (6 bases). The germline CDR1 and CDR2 sequences are MDHEN and SYDVKM. The CDR3 spans 14 residues. The V and J ends lost 7 bases and 0 bases respectively, with 12 bases between them. DNA for the CDR3: TGTGCCAGCACCAACGACAGGCTGAACACTGAAGCTTTCTTT. Translation: CASTNDRLNTEAFF.

This chain links TRBV7-2 with TRBJ2-1; D might be TRBD2 (6 bases). Germline-derived CDR1 and CDR2 are SGHTA and FQGNSA. The V end lost 5 bases, the J end lost 5 bases, and 13 bases lay between the germline ends. The CDR3 is 14 amino acids. The CDR3 here is CASSPYGSHNEQFF. The CDR3 DNA sequence: TGTGCCAGCAGCCCCTACGGGAGCCACAATGAGCAGTTCTTC.

The chain carries TRBV7-9 and TRBJ2-3; 11 bases align to TRBD2. J gave up 2 bases and V 5 bases, and 9 bases lay outside the gene matches. Germline V gene data show CDR1 as SEHNR and CDR2 as FQNEAQ (reference sequence). There are 17 residues in the CDR3. DNA for the CDR3: TGTGCCAGCAGCGTGTTACCGGGACTAGCGGCCACAGATACGCAGTATTTT. This translates into CASSVLPGLAATDTQYF.